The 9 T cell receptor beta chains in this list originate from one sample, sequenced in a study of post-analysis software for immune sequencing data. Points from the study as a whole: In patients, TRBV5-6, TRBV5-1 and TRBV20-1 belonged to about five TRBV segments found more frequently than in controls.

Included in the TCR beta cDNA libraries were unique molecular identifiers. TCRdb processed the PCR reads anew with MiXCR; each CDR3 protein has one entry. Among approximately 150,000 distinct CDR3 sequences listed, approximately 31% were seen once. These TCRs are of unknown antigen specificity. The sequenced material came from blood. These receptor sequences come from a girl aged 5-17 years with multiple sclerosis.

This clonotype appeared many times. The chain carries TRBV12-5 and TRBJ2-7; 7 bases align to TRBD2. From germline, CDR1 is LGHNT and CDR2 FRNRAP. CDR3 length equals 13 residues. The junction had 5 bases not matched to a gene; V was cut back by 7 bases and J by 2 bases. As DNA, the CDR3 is TGTGCTAGTGTGTGGAGCGGGGCCTACGAGCAGTACTTC. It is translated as CASVWSGAYEQYF.

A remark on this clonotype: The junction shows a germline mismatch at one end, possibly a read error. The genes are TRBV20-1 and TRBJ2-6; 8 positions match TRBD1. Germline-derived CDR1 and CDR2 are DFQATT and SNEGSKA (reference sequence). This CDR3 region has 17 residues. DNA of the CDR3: TGCAATGCTGAAGCCGGACAGGGAGGTACTGGGGCCAACGTCCTGACTTTC. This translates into CNAEAGQGGTGANVLTF.

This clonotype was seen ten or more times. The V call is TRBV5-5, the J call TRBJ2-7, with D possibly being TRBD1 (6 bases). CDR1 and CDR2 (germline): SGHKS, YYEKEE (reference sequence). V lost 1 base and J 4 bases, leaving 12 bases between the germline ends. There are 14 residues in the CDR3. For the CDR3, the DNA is TGTGCCAGCAGCTTGACAGGGATTGGATACGAGCAGTACTTC. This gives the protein CASSLTGIGYEQYF.

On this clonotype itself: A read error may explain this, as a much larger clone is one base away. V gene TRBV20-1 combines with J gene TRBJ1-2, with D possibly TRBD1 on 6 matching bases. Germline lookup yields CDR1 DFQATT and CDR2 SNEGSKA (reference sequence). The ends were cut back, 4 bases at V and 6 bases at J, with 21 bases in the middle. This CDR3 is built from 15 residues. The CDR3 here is CSAKPRQGQSNGYTF. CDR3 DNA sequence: TGCAGTGCTAAGCCACGCCAGGGGCAAAGCAATGGCTACACCTTC.

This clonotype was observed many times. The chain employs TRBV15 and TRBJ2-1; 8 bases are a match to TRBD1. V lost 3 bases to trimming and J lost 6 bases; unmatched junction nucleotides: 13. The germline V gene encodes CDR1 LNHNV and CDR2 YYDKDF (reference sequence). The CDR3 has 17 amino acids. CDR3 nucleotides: TGTGCCACCAGCAGTGAACCCGGGACAGGAAAGATCAATGAGCAGTTCTTC. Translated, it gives CATSSEPGTGKINEQFF. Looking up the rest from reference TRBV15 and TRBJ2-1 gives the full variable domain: DAMVIQNPRYQVTQFGKPVTLSCSQTLNHNVMYWYQQKSSQAPKLLFHYYDKDFNNEADTPDNFQSRRPNTSFCFLDIRSPGLGDTAMYLCATSSEPGTGKINEQFFGPGTRLTVL.

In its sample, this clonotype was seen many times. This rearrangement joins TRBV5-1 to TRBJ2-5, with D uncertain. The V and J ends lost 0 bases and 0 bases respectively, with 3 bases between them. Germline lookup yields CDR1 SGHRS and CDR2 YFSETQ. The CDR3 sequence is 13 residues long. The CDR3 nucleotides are TGCGCCAGCAGCTTGGAGTACCAAGAGACCCAGTACTTC. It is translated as CASSLEYQETQYF.

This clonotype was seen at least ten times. The CDR3 spells CASSGLAGYEQYF. CDR3 bases: TGCGCCAGCAGTGGACTAGCGGGCTACGAGCAGTACTTC. This chain connects TRBV5-1 to TRBJ2-7, with TRBD2 matching over 11 bases. Per the germline V gene, CDR1 is SGHRS and CDR2 is YFSETQ. With V trimmed by 5 bases and J by 3 bases, 1 base remained unmatched. The length of the CDR3 is 13 residues.

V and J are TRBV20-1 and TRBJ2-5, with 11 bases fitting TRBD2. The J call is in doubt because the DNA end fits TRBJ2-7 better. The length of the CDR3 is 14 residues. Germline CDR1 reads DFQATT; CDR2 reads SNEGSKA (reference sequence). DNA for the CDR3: TGCAGTGCTAGGGGGACTAGCGGAACCTACGAGCAGTACTTC. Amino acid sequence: CSARGTSGTYEQYF.

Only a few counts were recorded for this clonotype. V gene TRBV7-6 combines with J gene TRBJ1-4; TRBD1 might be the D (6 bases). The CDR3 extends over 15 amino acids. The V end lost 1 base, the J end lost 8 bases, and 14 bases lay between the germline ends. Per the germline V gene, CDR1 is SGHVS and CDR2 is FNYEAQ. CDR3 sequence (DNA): TGTGCCAGCAGCTTAGACGCCAGGGGTGGGGAAAAACTGTTTTTT. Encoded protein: CASSLDARGGEKLFF.